This paragraph reports one TCR beta chain. Its antigen is still unknown. The PCR made use of 60 Vbeta and 13 Jbeta primers. This table comes from immunoSEQ multiplex PCR, and its TCRdb copy is limited to in-frame clones, with some not included. The sample has about 150,000 clones; roughly 70% are singletons. This sample stems from a study of cytomegalovirus exposure and HLA in healthy donors. Turning to the study itself: T cells numbering some 170 million yielded 117 million unique TCR beta sequences in an earlier analysis.

V trimming: 5 bases; J trimming: 10 bases; junction bases outside the gene matches: 13. This CDR3 is built from 15 residues. From germline, CDR1 is MDHEN and CDR2 SYDVKM. Regarding the study as a whole: Analysis was performed later, and it showed HLA-associated TCR beta chains to be more clonally expanded than equally common others. A missense DCLRE1C variant was associated with V- and J-gene trimming of TCR beta chains in a later analysis, and an independent cohort replicated the association. Productive status was seen about 87% or about 30% of the time for most TCR beta V segments in an earlier analysis.

This TCR was sampled from a male donor in good health and CMV-seronegative. The specimen was PBMCs. This chain joins TRBV28 and TRBJ2-1; 8 nucleotides match TRBD2. Written as DNA, the CDR3 is TGTGCCAGCAGTCCATCGAACGGGACTAGGGGAGAGCAGTTCTTC. Protein: CASSPSNGTRGEQFF.